Following are 17 T cell receptor beta chains from one sample sequenced in a study of cytomegalovirus exposure and HLA in healthy donors. The data were produced by immunoSEQ multiplex PCR, yet TCRdb's version contains in-frame clones alone and is incomplete. The table has about 270,000 clones, 80% to 90% seen once. Sequenced material: PBMCs. Receptors were obtained from a woman aged 18-29 years in good health and CMV-seronegative.

The chain combines TRBV19 with TRBJ1-2; D ambiguous. The CDR3 sequence is 13 residues long. V was cut by 3 bases and J by 8 bases, with 13 bases left in between. CDR1 is LNHDA, CDR2 SQIVND, per germline (reference sequence). The CDR3: CASSITIGDGYTF. The CDR3 nucleotides are TGTGCCAGTAGTATCACAATCGGAGACGGCTACACCTTC.

This clone came up once. The chain carries TRBV28 and TRBJ1-1, with 7 bases lining up with TRBD1. The V gene end was trimmed by 4 bases and the J gene end by 9 bases; junction bases not matched to a gene: 14. Germline V gene lookup returns CDR1 MDHEN and CDR2 SYDVKM. This CDR3 spans 15 amino acids. CDR3 in amino acids: CASSSPWKGARQAFF. As DNA, the CDR3 is TGTGCCAGCAGTTCCCCATGGAAGGGGGCACGCCAAGCTTTCTTT. The full variable domain, in which reference TRBV28 and TRBJ1-1 provide the parts outside the CDR3, is DVKVTQSSRYLVKRTGEKVFLECVQDMDHENMFWYRQDPGLGLRLIYFSYDVKMKEKGDIPEGYSVSREKKERFSLILESASTNQTSMYLCASSSPWKGARQAFFGQGTRLTVV.

CDR3 amino acids: CASSISGRQFF. The DNA of the CDR3 is TGTGCCAGCAGCATTAGCGGGAGGCAGTTCTTC. The chain uses TRBV27 and TRBJ2-1, with 9 nucleotides matching TRBD2. The CDR3 contains 11 residues. The V gene end was trimmed by 6 bases and the J gene end by 12 bases; junction bases not matched to a gene: 3. Per germline, CDR1 MNHEY and CDR2 SMNVEV (reference sequence).

The genes are TRBV5-1 and TRBJ2-5, with D possibly matching TRBD2 (6 bases). CDR1 is SGHRS, CDR2 YFSETQ, per germline. The CDR3 is 16 amino acids. With 0 bases removed from V and 5 bases from J, the gap between germline ends came to 17 bases. CDR3 in DNA: TGCGCCAGCAGCTTGGGCCGGGAGCTACCGGGGGAGACCCAGTACTTC. It codes for CASSLGRELPGETQYF.

The rearrangement links TRBV2 to TRBJ2-7; D remains ambiguous. Per germline, CDR1 SNHLY and CDR2 FYNNEI. V was clipped by 7 bases and J by 5 bases, with 6 bases between them. This CDR3 comprises 10 residues. The CDR3 nucleotides are TGTGCCAGCAATATTAACGAGCAGTACTTC. It is translated as CASNINEQYF.

The chain recombines TRBV13 with TRBJ1-1, with a possible D match to TRBD1 (5 bases). Looked up from germline, CDR1 is PRHDT and CDR2 is FYEKMQ (reference sequence). The CDR3 has 15 amino acids. V gave up 3 bases and J gave up 0 bases, with 11 bases separating them. CDR3 in amino acids: CASSFPGYMNTEAFF. In DNA, the CDR3 is TGTGCCAGCAGCTTTCCAGGGTACATGAACACTGAAGCTTTCTTT.

This chain links TRBV29-1 with TRBJ2-2; TRBD1 matches at 10 bases. In germline, CDR1 is SQVTM, CDR2 ANQGSEA. V was clipped by 3 bases and J by 4 bases; unmatched bases: 5. This CDR3 is built from 15 residues. This CDR3 reads CSVDPDRGSTGELFF. In DNA, the CDR3 is TGCAGCGTTGACCCGGACAGGGGGTCCACCGGGGAGCTGTTTTTT.

V usage is TRBV30 and J usage is TRBJ2-2; D is unresolved. The CDR3 is 15 residues long. Germline-derived CDR1 and CDR2 are GTSNPN and SVGIG (reference sequence). V lost 1 base and J 3 bases, leaving 12 bases between the germline ends. The CDR3 spells CAWSGRVAHTGELFF. In DNA, the CDR3 is TGTGCCTGGAGTGGCCGGGTGGCGCACACCGGGGAGCTGTTTTTT.

V is TRBV5-1 and J is TRBJ1-6; TRBD1 matches at 7 bases. CDR1 is SGHRS and CDR2 is YFSETQ in the germline V gene. The CDR3 is made up of 15 amino acids. J lost 8 bases, V lost 1 base, and 6 bases had no gene match. The CDR3 nucleotides read TGCGCCAGCAGCTTGTCAAACAGGGGATATTCACCCCTCCACTTT. Translation: CASSLSNRGYSPLHF.

The chain couples TRBV9 to TRBJ1-2; 8 positions match TRBD1. Looked up from germline, CDR1 is SGDLS and CDR2 is YYNGEE. The CDR3 spans 15 residues. The V gene end was trimmed by 0 bases and the J gene end by 8 bases; junction bases not matched to a gene: 9. DNA for the CDR3: TGTGCCAGCAGCGTAGGAGGCAGGGGGCTGGAGGGCTACACCTTC. Its protein product is CASSVGGRGLEGYTF.

A single count supports this clone. The chain combines TRBV28 with TRBJ1-4; 7 nucleotides match TRBD1. CDR1 is MDHEN, CDR2 SYDVKM, per germline. Trimming removed 5 bases from V and 3 bases from J; junction bases left unmatched: 15. The CDR3 runs 18 residues. Here the CDR3 reads CASSQLRHMTGSNEKLFF. CDR3 coding DNA: TGTGCCAGCAGTCAGCTCAGACACATGACAGGGTCTAATGAAAAACTGTTTTTT.

The gene calls are TRBV10-3 and TRBJ1-1; the D gene is possibly TRBD1 (6 bases). V was pared by 4 bases and J by 1 base, with 10 bases between. The germline gives CDR1 ENHRY, CDR2 SYGVKD. This CDR3 spans 14 amino acids. The CDR3 reads CAISGGQKNTEAFF. CDR3 nucleotides: TGTGCCATCAGTGGAGGACAGAAGAACACTGAAGCTTTCTTT.

The V and J genes are TRBV14 and TRBJ2-7; D gene unclear. Trimming took 4 bases from V and 2 from J, leaving 12 bases between them. In germline, CDR1 is SGHDN, CDR2 FVKESK. The CDR3 length is 14 residues. Here the CDR3 reads CASSPRVRPYEQYF. The DNA of the CDR3 is TGTGCCAGCAGCCCCCGCGTCCGTCCCTACGAGCAGTACTTC.

This clone was seen only a few times. The chain has TRBV10-1 and TRBJ2-5, with D possibly TRBD1 on 6 matching bases. The CDR3 is 12 amino acids. Deletions cut 4 bases from V and 5 bases from J, with 8 bases between. CDR1 is WNHNN, CDR2 SYGVQD, per germline (reference sequence). The CDR3 nucleotides are TGCGCCAGCAGTGCAGGGGACGAGACCCAGTACTTC. Amino acids: CASSAGDETQYF.

The chain couples TRBV7-3 to TRBJ2-1; TRBD2 agrees at 13 bases. The CDR3 is made up of 15 amino acids. The J segment lost 9 bases and the V segment lost 5 bases, leaving 7 bases of the junction unmatched. CDR1 is SGHTA and CDR2 is FQGTGA in the germline V gene. CDR3 nucleotide sequence: TGTGCCAGCAGCCTCACTAGCGGGGGGGCTGGTGAGCAGTTCTTC. This sequence encodes CASSLTSGGAGEQFF.

This chain joins TRBV4-1 and TRBJ1-1, with TRBD1 identical over 9 bases. Trimming removed 1 base from V and 6 bases from J; junction bases left unmatched: 9. Germline lookup yields CDR1 MGHRA and CDR2 YSYEKL. The CDR3 is 16 amino acids. The CDR3 DNA reads TGCGCCAGCAGCCAAGGGTGGACAGGGGCGAGGGCTGAAGCTTTCTTT. Translated, it gives CASSQGWTGARAEAFF.

The chain is built from TRBV4-3 and TRBJ1-1; tentative D call: TRBD1 (5 bases). The V and J ends lost 2 bases and 5 bases respectively, with 15 bases between them. This CDR3 contains 15 residues. Germline CDR1 is LGHNA and CDR2 is YSLEER. The CDR3 region has the DNA TGCGCCAGCAGCCAAAACCCCCAGGGAAGTACTGAAGCTTTCTTT. Amino acids: CASSQNPQGSTEAFF.